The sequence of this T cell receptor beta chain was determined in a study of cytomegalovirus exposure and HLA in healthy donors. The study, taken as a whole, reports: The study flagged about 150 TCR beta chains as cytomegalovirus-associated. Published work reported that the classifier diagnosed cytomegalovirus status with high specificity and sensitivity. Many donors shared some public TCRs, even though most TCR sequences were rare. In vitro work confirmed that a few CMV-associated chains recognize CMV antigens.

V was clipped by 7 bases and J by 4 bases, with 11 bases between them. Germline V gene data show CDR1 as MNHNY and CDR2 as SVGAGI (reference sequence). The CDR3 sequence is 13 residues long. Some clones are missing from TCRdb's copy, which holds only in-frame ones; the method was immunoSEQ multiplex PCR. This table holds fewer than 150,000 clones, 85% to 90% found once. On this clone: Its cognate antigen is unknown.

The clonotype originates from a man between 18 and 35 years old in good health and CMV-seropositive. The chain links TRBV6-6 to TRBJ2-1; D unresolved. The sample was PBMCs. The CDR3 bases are TGTGCCAGCATCCCGGCCGGGTACAATGAGCAGTTCTTC. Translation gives CASIPAGYNEQFF.